Reported below is one T cell receptor beta chain. What it binds is not known. Germline CDR1 reads LNHDA; CDR2 reads SQIVND (reference sequence). The CDR3 spans 13 residues. V gave up 8 bases and J gave up 5 bases; unmatched junction bases: 6. This entry belongs to a study of shared clonotypes between healthy human individuals. Study-wide context: For every donor, three CD4 naive, three CD4 memory, two CD8 naive and one CD8 memory plates were used.

Broader study findings: Expectations were that clonotype sharing among donors would be affected by sequencing depth. Shared across four donors were 4% to 5% of the naive CD4 clonotypes.

Using immunoSEQ multiplex PCR, the repertoire was profiled, and TCRdb retains in-frame clones only, with some absent. Here the sample spans 2.5 million or so clones, just over 90% being singletons. This receptor was taken from a young man in good health. The rearrangement links TRBV19 to TRBJ2-3; 8 bases line up with TRBD1. The sample comprised naive CD4+ T cells sorted from blood. Documented subset: CD45RA+ positively selected. DNA for the CDR3: TGTGCCAGTCGACAGGGGAAAATAGATACGCAGTATTTT. Protein product: CASRQGKIDTQYF.